Listed here is a single TCR beta chain. Original handling: Amplification of reference gene primers provided the estimated nucleated cell counts. TCRdb keeps only in-frame clones here, not all; method: immunoSEQ multiplex PCR. The V and J calls and clone size were taken over from that table, and D and trimming were inferred from the DNA. The table has hundreds of thousands of clones, roughly nine tenths seen once. V was cut by 4 bases and J by 5 bases, with 14 bases left in between. The CDR3 consists of 15 residues. Germline V gene sequence: CDR1 LGHDT, CDR2 YNNKEL (reference sequence). These data come from a study of blood T cell repertoires in COVID-19.

This sequence was found in a woman aged 25 to 39 who had recovered from COVID-19. Sequencing was done on a sample of PBMCs or T cells enriched from blood (not recorded which). The chain has TRBV3-1 (or the pseudogene TRBV3-2) and TRBJ1-4, with D perhaps TRBD1 (6 bases). CDR3 DNA sequence: TGTGCCAGCAGCCCCCGGACAGTGGGGAATGAAAAACTGTTTTTT. The encoded protein is CASSPRTVGNEKLFF.